This T cell receptor (beta chain) came from a study of cytomegalovirus exposure and HLA in healthy donors. General study findings and limits: TRBV6-2, TRBV6-3 and some other V segments were excluded as indistinguishable.

Comments on this clone: Antigen unknown.

The PCR used 60 Vbeta and 13 Jbeta primers. Authors' processing steps: About 11 million shared chains were among the about 80 million unique TCR beta chains that a later analysis counted. TCRdb keeps only in-frame clones here, not all; method: immunoSEQ multiplex PCR. The V and J calls and the clone size are those of that table, but D and trimming were determined from the DNA. The sample holds about 90,000 clones; around 80% are singletons and the top ten take under 3%. Germline assignment: CDR1 SGDLS and CDR2 YYNGEE. CDR3 length: 16 amino acids. Trimming cost V 2 bases and J 2 bases, with 14 bases left between them.

The source is a young man in good health and CMV-seronegative. The sequenced sample was PBMCs. The J gene is TRBJ1-3, the V gene TRBV9, with a weak D call TRBD1 (5 bases). CDR3 DNA sequence: TGTGCCAGCAGCGTTGGGGAGGGGCAGGCTGGAAACACCATATATTTT. This sequence encodes CASSVGEGQAGNTIYF.